This T cell receptor beta chain was found in a study of blood T cells in healthy people across ages. The V end lost 8 bases, the J end lost 0 bases, and 9 bases lay between the germline ends. The CDR3 length is 13 residues. Germline CDR1 MDHEN, CDR2 SYDVKM. The second PCR ran about 6 to 11 cycles with a sample-barcoded 5' primer and J-beta primers. Using its own MiXCR run on the 5' RACE reads, TCRdb lists one record per CDR3 protein. Among 780,000 or so distinct CDR3 sequences listed, roughly 25% were seen once. These same records also appear under a second study, on T cells of mothers and their children. According to that study: Nine systemically healthy Caucasian donors: three mothers, six children. The second PCR used the M1S primer, and this primer added sample barcodes and 2-4 random nucleotides. Evidence of persistent microchimeric T cell clones was absent.

This chain joins TRBV28 and TRBJ2-3; no definite D call. This sequence was found in a boy younger than 18 in good health. The sequencing input was blood. CDR3 region: CASVYESTDTQYF. DNA of the CDR3: TGTGCCAGCGTCTACGAAAGCACAGATACGCAGTATTTT.